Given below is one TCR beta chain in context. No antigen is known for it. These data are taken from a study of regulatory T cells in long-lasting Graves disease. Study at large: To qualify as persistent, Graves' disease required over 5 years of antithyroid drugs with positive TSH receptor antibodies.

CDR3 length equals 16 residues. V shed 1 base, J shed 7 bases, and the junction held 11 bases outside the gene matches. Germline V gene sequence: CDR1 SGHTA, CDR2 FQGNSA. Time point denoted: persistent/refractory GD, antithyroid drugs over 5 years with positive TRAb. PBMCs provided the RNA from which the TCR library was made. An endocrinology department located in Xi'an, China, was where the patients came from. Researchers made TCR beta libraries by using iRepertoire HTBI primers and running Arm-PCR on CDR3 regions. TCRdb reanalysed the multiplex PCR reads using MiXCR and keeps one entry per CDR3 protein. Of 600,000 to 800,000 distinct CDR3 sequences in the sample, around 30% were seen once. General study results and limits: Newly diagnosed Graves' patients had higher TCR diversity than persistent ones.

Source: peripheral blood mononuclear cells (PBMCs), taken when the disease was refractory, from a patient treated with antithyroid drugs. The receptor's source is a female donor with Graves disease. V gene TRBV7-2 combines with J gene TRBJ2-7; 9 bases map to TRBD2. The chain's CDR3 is CASSLVFAGGPREQYF. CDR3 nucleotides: TGTGCCAGCAGCTTAGTCTTCGCGGGAGGGCCGAGGGAGCAGTACTTC.